These 10 T cell receptor beta chains were sequenced from one sample in a study of blood T cell repertoires in COVID-19. The method was immunoSEQ multiplex PCR; TCRdb's version includes in-frame clones alone and lacks a portion of them. The table records tens of thousands of clones, 88% of them present only once. Material for sequencing was peripheral blood. All receptors come from a man aged 50-60 years with active COVID-19.

This chain joins TRBV29-1 and TRBJ1-2; D might be TRBD1 (6 bases). Per germline, CDR1 SQVTM and CDR2 ANQGSEA. The CDR3 covers 12 residues. V lost 8 bases and J lost 3, with 13 bases in between. The CDR3, as DNA: TGCAGCACTGGGTCAGGGGACTATGGCTACACCTTC. This encodes CSTGSGDYGYTF.

V gene TRBV9 combines with J gene TRBJ1-2, with D possibly TRBD1 on 5 matching bases. The CDR3 consists of 13 residues. Trimming stripped 3 bases from V and 2 bases from J, with 8 bases between. CDR1 SGDLS and CDR2 YYNGEE come from the germline V gene. The CDR3 sequence is CASSAGLNYGYTF. In DNA form, the CDR3 reads TGTGCCAGCAGCGCAGGGTTGAACTATGGCTACACCTTC.

In its sample, this clone is medium-sized. This chain connects TRBV10-2 to TRBJ1-2, with 9 bases matching TRBD1. This CDR3 has 11 amino acids. The trim removed 10 bases at V and 10 bases at J, leaving 7 bases unmatched. Germline lookup yields CDR1 WSHSY and CDR2 SAAADI. For the CDR3, the DNA is TGCGCCACAGGACAGGGGACAGCCTACACCTTC. This gives the protein CATGQGTAYTF.

To note about this clone: This same CDR3 is encoded by further DNA sequences in the sample. The CDR3 sequence is CASSSSGYNEQFF. In DNA, the CDR3 is TGTGCCAGCAGTTCATCGGGGTACAATGAGCAGTTCTTC. The V call is TRBV6-5, the J call TRBJ2-1; D possibly corresponds to TRBD2 (5 bases). The CDR3 covers 13 residues. The ends were cut back, 4 bases at V and 4 bases at J, with 8 bases in the middle. In germline, CDR1 is MNHEY, CDR2 SVGAGI.

This chain connects TRBV4-2 to TRBJ2-7; 10 nucleotides align to TRBD2. The germline V gene has CDR1 LGHNA and CDR2 YNFKEQ. The ends lost 1 base at V and 0 bases at J; junction bases unmatched: 6. This CDR3 is 17 amino acids long. The CDR3 spells CASSQATLAGSSYEQYF. CDR3 sequence (DNA): TGTGCCAGCAGCCAAGCGACACTAGCGGGGAGCTCCTACGAGCAGTACTTC.

This clone appeared a single time. The chain links TRBV12-3 or TRBV12-4 to TRBJ2-7, with D maybe TRBD2 (5 bases). The CDR3 loop spans 12 amino acids. The V end lost 1 base, the J end lost 13 bases, and 14 bases lay between the germline ends. This CDR3 reads CASSLGRTPLYF. The CDR3 DNA reads TGTGCCAGCAGTTTAGGTCGGACTCCGCTCTACTTC.

The chain combines TRBV11-2 with TRBJ2-7, with TRBD2 identical over 14 bases. Looked up from germline, CDR1 is SGHAT and CDR2 is FQNNGV. The CDR3 extends over 16 amino acids. The trim removed 5 bases at V and 6 bases at J, leaving 9 bases unmatched. Written as DNA, the CDR3 is TGTGCCAGCAGCCCCCCGGGACTAGCGGGAGTTCGCGAGCAGTACGTC. Its translation is CASSPPGLAGVREQYV.

V is TRBV11-2 and J is TRBJ2-1; possibly TRBD2 for D (6 bases). V lost 1 base and J 6 bases, leaving 10 bases between the germline ends. Germline V gene sequence: CDR1 SGHAT, CDR2 FQNNGV. This CDR3 contains 14 residues. The CDR3 coding sequence is TGTGCCAGCAGCTTAGGGCTAGCGTCCAATGAGCAGTTCTTC. Translating it yields CASSLGLASNEQFF.

The genes are TRBV5-6 and TRBJ2-3, with D hard to call. Trimming removed 0 bases at V and 7 bases at J, with 3 bases between. Germline V gene lookup returns CDR1 SGHDT and CDR2 YYEEEE. This CDR3 spans 11 amino acids. CDR3 residues: CASSLAYTQYF. CDR3 bases: TGTGCCAGCAGCTTGGCGTATACGCAGTATTTT.

J is TRBJ1-1 and V is TRBV7-9, with 9 positions matching TRBD1. The length of the CDR3 is 14 residues. The trim removed 5 bases at V and 7 bases at J, leaving 8 bases unmatched. In germline, CDR1 is SEHNR, CDR2 FQNEAQ (reference sequence). CDR3 sequence: CASSPRQGVGEAFF. Written as DNA, the CDR3 is TGTGCCAGCAGCCCGCGACAGGGGGTCGGTGAAGCTTTCTTT.